Presented here are 25 T cell receptor beta chains from one specimen sequenced in a study of blood T cell repertoires in COVID-19. Some clones are missing from TCRdb's copy, which holds only in-frame ones; the method was immunoSEQ multiplex PCR. The sample has about 100,000 clones; about 90% are singletons. The specimen was peripheral blood. The receptors come from a human donor in a cohort sampled during active COVID-19.

The genes are TRBV7-2 and TRBJ2-7; D perhaps matches TRBD2 (6 bases). Germline CDR1 is SGHTA and CDR2 is FQGNSA. Trimming removed 5 bases from V and 4 bases from J, with 9 bases in between. This CDR3 is built from 12 residues. In DNA form, the CDR3 reads TGTGCCAGCAGCAGGAGGGAGTACGAGCAGTACTTC. Translation: CASSRREYEQYF. Supplemented by reference TRBV7-2 and TRBJ2-7, the full variable domain reads GAGVSQSPSNKVTEKGKDVELRCDPISGHTALYWYRQSLGQGLEFLIYFQGNSAPDKSGLPSDRFSAERTGGSVSTLTIQRTQQEDSAVYLCASSRREYEQYFGPGTRLTVT.

CDR3 DNA sequence: TGTGCCAGCAGCCGCGGGACAGAGGAGACCCAGTACTTC. It yields the protein CASSRGTEETQYF. The chain joins TRBV14 to TRBJ2-5, with D possibly TRBD1 on 7 matching bases. In germline, CDR1 is SGHDN, CDR2 FVKESK. The CDR3 has 13 residues. V lost 4 bases and J lost 5, with 11 bases in between.

This clone is a singleton in its sample. The gene calls are TRBV28 and TRBJ2-1, with D perhaps matching TRBD1 (5 bases). Germline loops: CDR1 MDHEN, CDR2 SYDVKM. The CDR3 consists of 13 residues. V lost 7 bases to trimming and J lost 11 bases, with 18 bases between them. The CDR3 DNA follows: TGTGCCAGCATCCAGGGCCCCACCCTCAAGCAGTTCTTC. It translates to CASIQGPTLKQFF.

The rearrangement links TRBV2 to TRBJ2-7; D is unresolved. This CDR3 spans 15 amino acids. The V end lost 0 bases, the J end lost 0 bases, and 9 bases lay between the germline ends. The germline gives CDR1 SNHLY, CDR2 FYNNEI. The chain's CDR3 is CASSEAPDSSYEQYF. In nucleotides, the CDR3 is TGTGCCAGCAGTGAAGCGCCAGATTCCTCCTACGAGCAGTACTTC.

This clone turned up a few times. The chain employs TRBV19 and TRBJ1-3; 8 bases line up with TRBD1. From germline, CDR1 is LNHDA and CDR2 SQIVND (reference sequence). CDR3 size: 15 residues. Germline trimming cut 6 bases from V and 0 bases from J; bases unmatched to any gene: 4. The DNA for the CDR3 is TGTGCCAGTAGCAAGACAGGGGACTCTGGAAACACCATATATTTT. It translates to CASSKTGDSGNTIYF.

The rearrangement links TRBV4-2 to TRBJ2-3; D possibly corresponds to TRBD2 (6 bases). Germline assignment: CDR1 LGHNA and CDR2 YNFKEQ. Trimming removed 1 base from V and 2 bases from J, with 10 bases in between. This CDR3 has 15 residues. CDR3 region: CASSQASALTDTQYF. The DNA of the CDR3 is TGTGCCAGCAGCCAAGCTAGCGCCCTCACAGATACGCAGTATTTT.

The chain carries TRBV7-9 and TRBJ1-5; D possibly corresponds to TRBD1 (6 bases). The CDR3 runs 17 residues. Germline-derived CDR1 and CDR2 are SEHNR and FQNEAQ (reference sequence). V was clipped by 5 bases and J by 1 base, with 18 bases between them. CDR3 sequence: CASSPRGGGESNQPQHF. CDR3 in DNA: TGTGCCAGCAGCCCCCGAGGGGGAGGGGAGAGCAATCAGCCCCAGCATTTT.

The CDR3 DNA is TGTGCCAGCAGCGCCTCACCGGGACTAGCGGGTGTGAACAATGAGCAGTTCTTC. This gives the protein CASSASPGLAGVNNEQFF. This chain joins TRBV7-8 and TRBJ2-1, with TRBD2 matching over 12 bases. This CDR3 has 18 residues. Trimming at V came to 5 bases and at J to 5 bases, leaving 13 bases not matched to a gene. Looked up from germline, CDR1 is SGHVS and CDR2 is FQNEAQ.

In this sample, this clone turned up a few times. The rearrangement joins TRBV20-1 to TRBJ2-1; TRBD2 agrees at 9 bases. This CDR3 comprises 14 residues. The V gene's germline CDR1 is DFQATT and CDR2 SNEGSKA (reference sequence). Germline trimming cut 3 bases from V and 3 bases from J; bases unmatched to any gene: 3. The CDR3 spells CSASASGDYNEQFF. The CDR3 DNA follows: TGCAGTGCTAGTGCTAGCGGGGACTACAATGAGCAGTTCTTC.

The rearrangement uses TRBV6-1 and TRBJ2-5; D is perhaps TRBD2 (7 bases). This CDR3 region has 14 residues. Between the trimmed V and J ends, which lost 1 base and 2 bases, there was a span of 8 bases. Germline V CDR1 and CDR2: MNHNS, SASEGT. In DNA form, the CDR3 reads TGTGCCAGCAGTGAAGAGGGGGGGCAAGAGACCCAGTACTTC. It is translated as CASSEEGGQETQYF.

The rearrangement uses TRBV15 and TRBJ2-7; no clear D gene. There are 14 residues in the CDR3. Germline CDR1 reads LNHNV; CDR2 reads YYDKDF (reference sequence). V was pared by 1 base and J by 2 bases, with 9 bases between. The CDR3 DNA reads TGTGCCACCAGCAGAGCGATAGCCACCTACGAGCAGTACTTC. This gives the protein CATSRAIATYEQYF. Full variable domain (outside the CDR3, taken from reference TRBV15 and TRBJ2-7): DAMVIQNPRYQVTQFGKPVTLSCSQTLNHNVMYWYQQKSSQAPKLLFHYYDKDFNNEADTPDNFQSRRPNTSFCFLDIRSPGLGDTAMYLCATSRAIATYEQYFGPGTRLTVT.

V and J are TRBV11-2 and TRBJ2-2, with 7 nucleotides matching TRBD2. There are 14 residues in the CDR3. Per germline, CDR1 SGHAT and CDR2 FQNNGV. Trimming cost V 4 bases and J 5 bases; bases outside gene matches: 4. CDR3 bases: TGTGCCAGCAGCTCCGGACTAGTTACCGGGGAGCTGTTTTTT. Translated, it gives CASSSGLVTGELFF.

This clone was seen just once. The chain couples TRBV7-2 to TRBJ2-3, with 10 positions matching TRBD2. The CDR3 consists of 16 residues. The V segment lost 4 bases and the J segment 5 bases; nucleotides outside the gene matches: 9. Germline V gene lookup returns CDR1 SGHTA and CDR2 FQGNSA. DNA for the CDR3: TGTGCCAGCAGCTGGCGGGTAGCGGGGGGTGGAGATACGCAGTATTTT. It is translated as CASSWRVAGGGDTQYF.

Turning to this clone: The sample carries other DNA sequences with the same CDR3. The chain couples TRBV3-1 (or the pseudogene TRBV3-2) to TRBJ2-5; D remains ambiguous. V lost 0 bases and J lost 5, with 7 bases in between. The CDR3 loop spans 13 amino acids. The germline gives CDR1 LGHDT, CDR2 YNNKEL (reference sequence). CDR3: CASSQDSRETQYF. The CDR3 DNA reads as TGTGCCAGCAGCCAAGACTCCCGGGAGACCCAGTACTTC.

The chain links TRBV27 to TRBJ2-2; D may be TRBD1 (6 bases). Trimming stripped 10 bases from V and 6 bases from J, with 12 bases between. CDR1 and CDR2 from the germline V gene are MNHEY and SMNVEV (reference sequence). CDR3 length: 12 amino acids. In DNA, the CDR3 is TGTGCCACCCTCAGGGGACCCGGGGAGCTGTTTTTT. Encoded protein: CATLRGPGELFF.

The chain couples TRBV6-6 to TRBJ2-3; D might be TRBD2 (6 bases). Trimming left V 4 bases short and J 2 bases short, with 13 bases between. In germline, CDR1 is MNHNY, CDR2 SVGAGI (reference sequence). This CDR3 contains 15 residues. The CDR3: CASSSGVLYTDTQYF. The CDR3, as DNA: TGTGCCAGCAGTTCGGGGGTCCTATACACAGATACGCAGTATTTT.

The rearrangement uses TRBV6-5 and TRBJ1-1; a weak D match, TRBD1 (5 bases). V lost 4 bases to trimming and J lost 6 bases, with 18 bases between them. Germline CDR1 MNHEY, CDR2 SVGAGI. CDR3 length: 15 amino acids. The CDR3, as DNA: TGTGCCAGCAGTTCCCCGTTCGGGGGGAGGCCTGAAGCTTTCTTT. It yields the protein CASSSPFGGRPEAFF.

The chain recombines TRBV5-6 with TRBJ2-6; 8 positions agree with TRBD1. The V and J ends lost 3 bases and 0 bases, in that order; junction bases with no gene match: 5. The CDR3 consists of 17 residues. Germline V gene lookup returns CDR1 SGHDT and CDR2 YYEEEE. In nucleotides, the CDR3 is TGTGCCAGCAGCTCCGGGACAGGACACTCTGGGGCCAACGTCCTGACTTTC. Encoded protein: CASSSGTGHSGANVLTF.

The V and J genes are TRBV7-2 and TRBJ1-4; D remains ambiguous. Germline CDR1 is SGHTA and CDR2 is FQGNSA. This CDR3 has 16 amino acids. Trimming took 5 bases from V and 0 from J, leaving 13 bases between them. CDR3 in DNA: TGTGCCAGCAGCCTAGGTGGCCAAGCAACTAATGAAAAACTGTTTTTT. Its translation: CASSLGGQATNEKLFF. Together with reference TRBV7-2 and TRBJ1-4, the CDR3 gives the full variable domain: GAGVSQSPSNKVTEKGKDVELRCDPISGHTALYWYRQSLGQGLEFLIYFQGNSAPDKSGLPSDRFSAERTGGSVSTLTIQRTQQEDSAVYLCASSLGGQATNEKLFFGSGTQLSVL.

This chain links TRBV6-6 with TRBJ1-1, with 7 bases identical to TRBD1. The CDR3 runs 15 residues. In germline, CDR1 is MNHNY, CDR2 SVGAGI (reference sequence). V trimming: 5 bases; J trimming: 3 bases; junction bases outside the gene matches: 9. The CDR3 loop reads CASSQDRTLHTEAFF. The CDR3 bases are TGTGCCAGCAGTCAGGACAGGACCCTCCACACTGAAGCTTTCTTT.

The chain uses TRBV29-1 and TRBJ1-2; D uncertain. CDR3 length equals 9 residues. Germline V gene data show CDR1 as SQVTM and CDR2 as ANQGSEA. V gave up 2 bases and J gave up 10 bases, with 5 bases separating them. CDR3 nucleotide sequence: TGCAGCGTTGAACAGGCCTACACCTTC. Protein product: CSVEQAYTF.

CDR3 amino acids: CASSPISPSEFGYNEQFF. The CDR3 coding sequence is TGTGCCAGCTCACCAATTTCCCCCTCGGAGTTTGGCTACAATGAGCAGTTCTTC. The chain links TRBV18 to TRBJ2-1; no firm D call. Germline V CDR1 and CDR2: KGHSH, LQKENI. The V and J ends lost 2 bases and 3 bases respectively, with 20 bases between them. There are 18 residues in the CDR3.

The V gene is TRBV4-3, the J gene TRBJ2-1, with D unclear. This CDR3 has 16 amino acids. Germline CDR1 is LGHNA and CDR2 is YSLEER. Trimming removed 0 bases at V and 1 base at J, with 10 bases between. CDR3 in amino acids: CASSQDFSLSYNEQFF. The CDR3, as DNA: TGCGCCAGCAGCCAAGATTTTAGCCTTTCCTACAATGAGCAGTTCTTC.

The chain combines TRBV28 with TRBJ2-1; perhaps TRBD1 as D (6 bases). Trimming removed 4 bases at V and 4 bases at J, with 11 bases between. The CDR3 sequence is 14 residues long. Germline CDR1 MDHEN, CDR2 SYDVKM. The CDR3 is CASSSRGFYNEQFF. CDR3 DNA: TGTGCCAGCAGTTCGAGGGGGTTTTACAATGAGCAGTTCTTC.

The CDR3 spells CASSVATGGLPVETQYF. The CDR3 DNA reads TGTGCCAGCAGCGTAGCTACAGGGGGCTTGCCGGTGGAGACCCAGTACTTC. V usage is TRBV9 and J usage is TRBJ2-5, with 9 bases identical to TRBD1. Trimming took 0 bases from V and 5 from J; bases not matched to a gene: 11. The CDR3 has 17 residues. CDR1 is SGDLS, CDR2 YYNGEE, per germline.